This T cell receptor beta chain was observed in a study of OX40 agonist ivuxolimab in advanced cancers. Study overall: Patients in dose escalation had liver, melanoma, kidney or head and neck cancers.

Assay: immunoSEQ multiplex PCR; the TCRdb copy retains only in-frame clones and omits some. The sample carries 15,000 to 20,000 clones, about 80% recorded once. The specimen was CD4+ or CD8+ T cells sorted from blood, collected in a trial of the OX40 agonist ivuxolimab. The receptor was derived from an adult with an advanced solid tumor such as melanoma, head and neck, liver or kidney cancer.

CDR3 DNA sequence: TGTGCCAGCAGCTTAGGGACTAGCGCTATAAACATTCAGTACTTC. Translated: CASSLGTSAINIQYF. This chain uses TRBV7-2 with TRBJ2-4, with TRBD2 matching over 9 bases. V gave up 1 base and J gave up 6 bases; unmatched junction bases: 4. The CDR3 sequence is 15 residues long. Germline V gene sequence: CDR1 SGHTA, CDR2 FQGNSA. The whole variable domain, filled in from reference TRBV7-2 and TRBJ2-4, reads GAGVSQSPSNKVTEKGKDVELRCDPISGHTALYWYRQSLGQGLEFLIYFQGNSAPDKSGLPSDRFSAERTGGSVSTLTIQRTQQEDSAVYLCASSLGTSAINIQYFGAGTRLSVL.